A single sample is the source of the 11 T cell receptor beta chains below, sequenced in a study of T cell responses to AZD1222 COVID-19 vaccine. The data were produced by immunoSEQ multiplex PCR, yet TCRdb's version contains in-frame clones alone and is incomplete. The repertoire holds under 150,000 clones, under 95% seen once, with approximately 5.4% in the top ten. This sample comprised peripheral blood, obtained on day 0 of AZD1222 vaccination. These receptors originate from an adult in good health.

This chain joins TRBV10-3 and TRBJ1-2; TRBD1 might be the D (5 bases). The CDR3 sequence is 12 residues long. V lost 3 bases and J 7 bases, leaving 9 bases between the germline ends. Germline loops: CDR1 ENHRY, CDR2 SYGVKD. The CDR3 coding sequence is TGTGCCATCAGTGAAGCTGGGGGTGGCTACACCTTC. This sequence encodes CAISEAGGGYTF.

The genes are TRBV6-5 and TRBJ1-2; the D gene is possibly TRBD1 (5 bases). This CDR3 is 14 amino acids long. V was clipped by 6 bases and J by 7 bases, with 18 bases between them. Germline CDR1 is MNHEY and CDR2 is SVGAGI. As DNA, the CDR3 is TGTGCCAGCAGCCGCGCCGGGGGGTTGCGTGGCTACACCTTC. Amino acid sequence: CASSRAGGLRGYTF.

The chain recombines TRBV30 with TRBJ2-2; 7 nucleotides line up with TRBD2. The CDR3 spans 14 residues. Germline values: CDR1 GTSNPN, CDR2 SVGIG (reference sequence). CDR3 DNA sequence: TGTGCTCTACGGGGGGTCAGGAACACCGGGGAGCTGTTTTTT. As protein: CALRGVRNTGELFF.

V is TRBV7-9 and J is TRBJ2-7; 7 bases are a match to TRBD1. The ends lost 2 bases at V and 2 bases at J; junction bases unmatched: 3. The germline CDR1 and CDR2 sequences are SEHNR and FQNEAQ (reference sequence). The CDR3 extends over 14 amino acids. Here the CDR3 DNA reads TGTGCCAGCAGCTTAACCCAGGGGGCCTACGAGCAGTACTTC. Protein sequence: CASSLTQGAYEQYF.

In its sample, this clone was seen once. The genes are TRBV9 and TRBJ2-7, with D unresolved. Germline CDR1 reads SGDLS; CDR2 reads YYNGEE. CDR3 length: 15 amino acids. Trimming stripped 0 bases from V and 0 bases from J, with 10 bases between. CDR3 in DNA: TGTGCCAGCAGCGTAGCAAGCAGTATCTCCTACGAGCAGTACTTC. It translates to CASSVASSISYEQYF. Drawing the rest from reference TRBV9 and TRBJ2-7, the complete variable domain is DSGVTQTPKHLITATGQRVTLRCSPRSGDLSVYWYQQSLDQGLQFLIQYYNGEERAKGNILERFSAQQFPDLHSELNLSSLELGDSALYFCASSVASSISYEQYFGPGTRLTVT.

The chain carries TRBV4-1 and TRBJ1-2; weak D call: TRBD1 (6 bases). This CDR3 is built from 17 residues. Deletions cut 3 bases from V and 8 bases from J, with 25 bases between. Germline lookup yields CDR1 MGHRA and CDR2 YSYEKL. CDR3 sequence (DNA): TGCGCCAGCAGCCAGGAGGAAGCGATCGGGGGCTATTGGGGCTACACCTTC. It codes for CASSQEEAIGGYWGYTF.

This chain connects TRBV7-8 to TRBJ1-2, with D possibly matching TRBD1 (5 bases). Trimming stripped 1 base from V and 4 bases from J, with 13 bases between. CDR3 length: 15 residues. The V gene's germline CDR1 is SGHVS and CDR2 FQNEAQ. The CDR3 bases are TGTGCCAGCAGCTTAGTGGAGGGGTACAGCTATGGCTACACCTTC. Translating it yields CASSLVEGYSYGYTF.

This rearrangement joins TRBV23-1 to TRBJ1-2; 7 bases are shared with TRBD1. TRBV23-1 is assigned to the ORF class and has an uncertain function. The CDR3 runs to 15 residues. The V gene end was trimmed by 4 bases and the J gene end by 6 bases; junction bases not matched to a gene: 11. The CDR3 region is CASSRLSGTVDGYTF. The CDR3 bases are TGCGCCAGCAGTCGCTTATCGGGGACAGTGGATGGCTACACCTTC.

The V gene is TRBV19, the J gene TRBJ2-2, with D perhaps matching TRBD1 or TRBD2 (5 bases each). This CDR3 has 17 amino acids. CDR1 and CDR2 (germline): LNHDA, SQIVND (reference sequence). The V end was cut by 2 bases, the J end by 0 bases, with 13 bases between. The CDR3 loop reads CASSISPGRPNTGELFF. DNA of the CDR3: TGTGCCAGTAGTATATCGCCAGGGAGACCGAACACCGGGGAGCTGTTTTTT.

This rearrangement joins TRBV5-1 to TRBJ1-2, with 8 bases matching TRBD1. Germline assignment: CDR1 SGHRS and CDR2 YFSETQ. V lost 2 bases, J lost 8 bases, and 11 bases stayed unmatched. This CDR3 region has 15 residues. The CDR3 loop is CASSLTGQGLVGYTF. Here the CDR3 DNA reads TGCGCCAGCAGCTTAACCGGACAGGGCCTTGTAGGCTACACCTTC.

The chain carries TRBV20-1 and TRBJ2-7; D unclear. CDR1 and CDR2 from the germline V gene are DFQATT and SNEGSKA (reference sequence). The CDR3 is made up of 11 amino acids. V was cut by 3 bases and J by 7 bases, with 10 bases left in between. DNA of the CDR3: TGCAGTGCTAGGACGGCTGGGGAGCAGTACTTC. It encodes CSARTAGEQYF.